The source of this TCR beta chain is a study of CD8 T cells in Susac syndrome. Study-wide results and caveats: The study conceded that its TCR sequencing and HLA analysis involved relatively few individuals.

There are 17 residues in the CDR3. Per the germline V gene, CDR1 is KGHDR and CDR2 is SFDVKD. The V segment lost 3 bases and the J segment 0 bases; nucleotides outside the gene matches: 6. On this clonotype itself: Its target is unknown.

In blood CD8+ and CD4+ T cells, TCR beta underwent sequencing. TEMRA cells were FACS-enriched, while CD8+ and CD4+ T cells were negatively isolated. Random hexamers were used to reverse transcribe an amount of roughly 0.5 to 1 ug RNA. TCR beta CDR3 was amplified by immunoSEQ multiplex PCR. This amplification extended across 54 Vbeta and 13 Jbeta segments. A single record per CDR3 protein comes from TCRdb applying MiXCR to the immunoSEQ multiplex PCR reads. The repertoire holds approximately 200,000 distinct CDR3 sequences, roughly 96% seen once, with approximately 0.093% in the top ten. Sequences were obtained from CD4+ T cells from PBMCs. The gene calls are TRBV24-1 and TRBJ2-3; TRBD1 agrees at 9 bases. The sequence derives from a human donor with multiple sclerosis. CDR3 DNA sequence: TGTGCCACCAGTGATCCCGGACAGGGGACTAGCACAGATACGCAGTATTTT. It specifies CATSDPGQGTSTDTQYF.